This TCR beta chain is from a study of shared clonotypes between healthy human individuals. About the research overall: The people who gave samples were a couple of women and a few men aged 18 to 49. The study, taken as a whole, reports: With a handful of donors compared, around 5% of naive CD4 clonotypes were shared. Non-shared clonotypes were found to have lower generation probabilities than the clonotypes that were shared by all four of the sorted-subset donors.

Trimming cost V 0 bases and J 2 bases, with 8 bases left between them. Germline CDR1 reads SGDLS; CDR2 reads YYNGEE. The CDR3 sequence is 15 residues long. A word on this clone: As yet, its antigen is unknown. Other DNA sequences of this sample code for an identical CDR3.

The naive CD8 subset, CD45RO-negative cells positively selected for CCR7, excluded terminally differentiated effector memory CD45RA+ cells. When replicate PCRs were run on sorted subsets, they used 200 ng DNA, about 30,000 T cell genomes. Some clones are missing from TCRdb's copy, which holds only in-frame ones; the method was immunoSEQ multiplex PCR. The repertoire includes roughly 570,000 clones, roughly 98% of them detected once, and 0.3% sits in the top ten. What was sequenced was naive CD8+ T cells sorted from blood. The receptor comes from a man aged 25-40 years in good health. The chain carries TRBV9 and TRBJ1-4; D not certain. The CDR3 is CASSVGWATNEKLFF. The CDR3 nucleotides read TGTGCCAGCAGCGTAGGTTGGGCTACTAATGAAAAACTGTTTTTT.